A single sample gave rise to the 19 T cell receptor beta chains below, sequenced in a study of T cells in women clearing cervical HPV infection listed by TCRdb under 2018. Libraries came from the immunoSEQ multiplex PCR assay. The clones in this table, taken by TCRdb from immuneACCESS, are in-frame only. Not every clone is retained; where verified, under half of the shortfall comes from an unresolved V gene, and the cause of the rest is unknown. This sample's records show about 36,000 clones. The ten top clones hold less than 4% of the sample. Input material: blood buffy coat. These receptors originate from a woman between 18 and 70 years old with a cervical HPV16 infection that either progressed to CIN3+ or cleared (not recorded which).

Worth noting for this clone: The DNA ends 3 residues before the CDR3 does, and the rest of the CDR3 is filled in from the germline J gene. This chain joins TRBV28 and TRBJ1-4; D possibly corresponds to TRBD1 (5 bases). V was clipped by 5 bases and J by 0 bases, with 10 bases between them. This CDR3 contains 15 residues. Germline V gene sequence: CDR1 MDHEN, CDR2 SYDVKM. The DNA read from the CDR3 is TGTGCCAGCAGTATCCAGGGAGCAACTAATGAAAAA. This sequence encodes CASSIQGATNEK. The whole CDR3 is CASSIQGATNEKLFF. The full variable domain, rest sourced from reference TRBV28 and TRBJ1-4, is DVKVTQSSRYLVKRTGEKVFLECVQDMDHENMFWYRQDPGLGLRLIYFSYDVKMKEKGDIPEGYSVSREKKERFSLILESASTNQTSMYLCASSIQGATNEKLFFGSGTQLSVL.

Notes on this clone: The sequence runs out 3 residues before the end of the CDR3; the remainder is reconstructed from the germline J gene. The rearrangement uses TRBV6-2 or TRBV6-3 and TRBJ2-3; D is perhaps TRBD2 (6 bases). The V and J ends lost 2 bases and 5 bases respectively, with 20 bases between them. CDR3 length: 17 amino acids. Per germline, CDR1 MNHEY and CDR2 SVGEGT. The CDR3 DNA, read in part, is TGTGCCAGCAGTTACGGTCCAGCGGGCAGAGCGGGAGATACG. Its translation: CASSYGPAGRAGDT. Given in full, the CDR3 is CASSYGPAGRAGDTQYF.

Turning to this clone: The read stops 3 residues short of the end of the CDR3; the missing end is completed from the germline J gene. The chain combines TRBV20-1 with TRBJ1-1; 8 bases match TRBD1. Per germline, CDR1 DFQATT and CDR2 SNEGSKA (reference sequence). CDR3 length: 14 residues. V lost 5 bases, J lost 2 bases, and 7 bases stayed unmatched. The DNA read from the CDR3 is TGCAGTGCTTCAAGGACAGGGCTAAACACTGAA. As protein: CSASRTGLNTE. The full CDR3 reads CSASRTGLNTEAFF.

As concerns this clone: Read sequence stops 3 residues before the CDR3 end, and the germline J gene provides the missing end. V is TRBV20-1 and J is TRBJ2-5; TRBD2 agrees at 10 bases. CDR3 size: 16 residues. Trimming took 0 bases from V and 5 from J; bases not matched to a gene: 9. Per germline, CDR1 DFQATT and CDR2 SNEGSKA (reference sequence). This CDR3 reads CSARDRASGGLETQYF. The part of the CDR3 DNA that was read is TGCAGTGCTAGAGATCGGGCTAGCGGGGGATTGGAGACC.

As regards this clone: The DNA ends 3 residues before the CDR3 does, and the rest of the CDR3 is filled in from the germline J gene. This rearrangement joins TRBV7-8 to TRBJ2-3; D uncertain. V gave up 0 bases and J gave up 0 bases, with 13 bases separating them. Germline V gene sequence: CDR1 SGHVS, CDR2 FQNEAQ. There are 17 residues in the CDR3. The CDR3 bases that were read are TGTGCCAGCAGCTTAGCGCGAAGGGCAGCCAGCACAGATACG. This gives the protein CASSLARRAASTDT. The whole CDR3 region reads CASSLARRAASTDTQYF.

Notes on this clone: The read comes to an end 3 residues before the CDR3 does, leaving the germline J gene to fill in the end. The V and J genes are TRBV6-2 or TRBV6-3 and TRBJ1-3; D gene uncertain. The CDR3 consists of 12 residues. Germline CDR1 MNHEY, CDR2 SVGEGT. The germline V and J ends were trimmed by 8 bases and 0 bases, with 5 bases remaining between them. The CDR3 bases that were read are TGTGCCAGCGACAACTCTGGAAACACC. The encoded protein is CASDNSGNT. The whole CDR3 protein is CASDNSGNTIYF.

Remarks on this clone: Read data end 3 residues before the CDR3 end; the end is taken from the germline J gene. The rearrangement joins TRBV13 to TRBJ2-2, with 9 positions matching TRBD1. The length of the CDR3 is 15 residues. Per the germline V gene, CDR1 is PRHDT and CDR2 is FYEKMQ (reference sequence). CDR3 sequence reads: CASSSLGQGSEKLFF. The DNA read from the CDR3 is TGTGCCAGCAGCTCCCTGGGACAGGGAAGTGAAAAG.

To note about this clone: The read falls 3 residues short of the CDR3 end, and the missing part is taken from the germline J gene. This chain links TRBV7-8 with TRBJ2-3; 8 bases line up with TRBD2. V dropped 5 bases and J dropped 0; count of bases not matched to a gene: 10. CDR1 and CDR2 (germline): SGHVS, FQNEAQ. This CDR3 contains 17 residues. CDR3 loop: CASSVDGLAASTDTQYF. The CDR3 DNA, read in part, is TGTGCCAGCAGCGTAGATGGACTAGCTGCTAGCACAGATACG.

In the case of this clone: The CDR3 goes on 3 residues after the read ends, and that part is filled in from the germline J gene. V gene TRBV11-2 combines with J gene TRBJ2-3; D is undetermined. Germline V gives CDR1 SGHAT, CDR2 FQNNGV. The V and J ends lost 3 bases and 2 bases respectively, with 12 bases between them. The CDR3 is 15 amino acids. This CDR3 reads CASSFFHGLTDTQYF. The sequenced part of the CDR3 DNA is TGTGCCAGCAGCTTTTTCCATGGGCTCACAGATACG.

On this clone itself: Relative to the germline gene, one junction end is altered; a read error may explain this. The CDR3 end is not reached by the read, which stops 3 residues before it; the germline J gene fills it in. The chain has TRBV4-2 and TRBJ1-3; D unclear. The CDR3 covers 15 residues. CDR1 is LGHNA, CDR2 YNFKEQ, per germline. The CDR3 region is CASSQWRGPGNTIYF. The sequenced CDR3 bases are TGCGCCAGCAGCCAATGGCGAGGGCCCGGAAACACC.

With regard to this clone: From the germline J gene comes the end of the CDR3, since the read stops 3 residues before it. The chain joins TRBV28 to TRBJ1-5, with 7 bases aligning to TRBD1. V shed 3 bases, J shed 3 bases, and the junction held 11 bases outside the gene matches. This CDR3 is 17 amino acids long. Germline V gene data show CDR1 as MDHEN and CDR2 as SYDVKM. The covered CDR3 bases are TGTGCCAGCAGTTTCGAAGGGGGCGGGGCCTTCAATCAGCCC. Its translation is CASSFEGGGAFNQP. The full CDR3 protein is CASSFEGGGAFNQPQHF.

The chain's CDR3 is CSARDGGQGFSGNTIYF. The sequenced part of the CDR3 DNA is TGCAGTGCTAGAGATGGGGGACAGGGCTTCTCTGGAAACACC. The V call is TRBV20-1, the J call TRBJ1-3; TRBD1 matches at 9 bases. The missing CDR3 end, 3 residues past where the read stops, is filled in from the germline J gene. Germline V gene data show CDR1 as DFQATT and CDR2 as SNEGSKA (reference sequence). V lost 0 bases, J lost 0 bases, and 6 bases stayed unmatched. This CDR3 is 17 amino acids long.

In the case of this clone: The read terminates 3 residues ahead of where the CDR3 ends, so the germline J gene completes it. V gene TRBV7-2 combines with J gene TRBJ2-7; D is possibly TRBD2 (7 bases). Per the germline V gene, CDR1 is SGHTA and CDR2 is FQGNSA. V gave up 0 bases and J gave up 3 bases, with 15 bases separating them. CDR3 size: 16 residues. CDR3 in amino acids: CASSLARGANIYEQYF. Incomplete CDR3 DNA: TGTGCCAGCAGCTTAGCCCGGGGGGCTAACATCTACGAG.

With regard to this clone: The read finishes 3 residues shy of the CDR3 end, and the germline J gene is used to complete it. The rearrangement joins TRBV20-1 to TRBJ1-3; TRBD1 is a possible D gene (5 bases). The CDR3 consists of 15 residues. The germline V and J ends were trimmed by 1 base and 8 bases, with 18 bases remaining between them. Germline CDR1 DFQATT, CDR2 SNEGSKA (reference sequence). The CDR3 bases that were read are TGCAGTGCTAGAGCCCCGGCAGGGAGCGAAGACACC. Translating gives CSARAPAGSEDT. The whole CDR3 reads CSARAPAGSEDTIYF.

Of note for this clone: Sequencing ends 3 residues short of the CDR3 end; the germline J gene provides the rest. The chain has TRBV20-1 and TRBJ2-2; TRBD2 matches at 11 bases. Germline V lookup: CDR1 DFQATT, CDR2 SNEGSKA (reference sequence). This CDR3 comprises 17 residues. V shed 5 bases and J 4 bases; nucleotides not matched to a gene: 12. The DNA read from the CDR3 is TGCAGTGCTCGGAATAGCGGGAGGGTTAGCGGCACCGGGGAG. Translated: CSARNSGRVSGTGE. The full CDR3 sequence reads CSARNSGRVSGTGELFF.

Frequency places this clone as medium-sized. Coverage ceases 3 residues before the CDR3 finishes, and the germline J gene fills in the end. The V and J genes are TRBV13 and TRBJ2-3, with a possible D match to TRBD2 (5 bases). This CDR3 spans 19 amino acids. Germline CDR1 and CDR2: PRHDT and FYEKMQ (reference sequence). V was pared by 5 bases and J by 1 base, with 25 bases between. The CDR3 DNA, read in part, is TGTGCCAGCAGCCCCCCGGCGCTTTTCGGAACCGGGGGCACAGATACG. Its protein is CASSPPALFGTGGTDT. The whole CDR3 sequence is CASSPPALFGTGGTDTQYF.

Of note for this clone: The CDR3 end is not reached by the read, which stops 3 residues before it; the germline J gene fills it in. The chain recombines TRBV14 with TRBJ2-5; D perhaps matches TRBD1 (5 bases). V gave up 1 base and J gave up 4 bases, with 16 bases separating them. This CDR3 has 16 residues. The V gene's germline CDR1 is SGHDN and CDR2 FVKESK. CDR3 residues: CASSQVLTGGVETQYF. The DNA read from the CDR3 is TGTGCCAGCAGCCAAGTGTTAACAGGTGGGGTAGAGACC. The variable domain in full, with the rest retrieved from reference TRBV14 and TRBJ2-5, is EAGVTQFPSHSVIEKGQTVTLRCDPISGHDNLYWYRRVMGKEIKFLLHFVKESKQDESGMPNNRFLAERTGGTYSTLKVQPAELEDSGVYFCASSQVLTGGVETQYFGPGTRLLVL.

Remarks on this clone: The CDR3 extends 3 residues past the end of the read, so its final part is completed from the germline J gene. J is TRBJ2-1 and V is TRBV11-2, with D perhaps matching TRBD2 (6 bases). Germline loops: CDR1 SGHAT, CDR2 FQNNGV. The CDR3 is 15 amino acids. Deletions cut 3 bases from V and 3 bases from J, with 12 bases between. The DNA read from the CDR3 is TGTGCCAGCAGCTTGAGCGGGCAGAACTACAATGAG. Amino acid sequence: CASSLSGQNYNE. The full CDR3 sequence reads CASSLSGQNYNEQFF. Based on the CDR3 plus reference TRBV11-2 and TRBJ2-1, the full variable domain is EAGVAQSPRYKIIEKRQSVAFWCNPISGHATLYWYQQILGQGPKLLIQFQNNGVVDDSQLPKDRFSAERLKGVDSTLKIQPAKLEDSAVYLCASSLSGQNYNEQFFGPGTRLTVL.

Concerning this clone itself: The read stops 3 residues short of the end of the CDR3; the missing end is completed from the germline J gene. V and J are TRBV19 and TRBJ2-7; 7 bases align to TRBD1. V shed 5 bases, J shed 0 bases, and the junction held 4 bases outside the gene matches. The germline V gene encodes CDR1 LNHDA and CDR2 SQIVND (reference sequence). The CDR3 extends over 14 amino acids. CDR3 DNA (partial): TGTGCCAGTAGTTCGACAGGGAGCTCCTACGAG. Translation: CASSSTGSSYE. The CDR3 reads in full as CASSSTGSSYEQYF.